The table lists the clone carrying this T cell receptor beta chain with a few counts. The CDR3 totals 11 residues. CDR1 GTSNPN and CDR2 SVGIG come from the germline V gene (reference sequence). V lost 1 base and J 6 bases, leaving 7 bases between the germline ends. Expressed TCRB transcripts were sequenced, since all the RNA that had been isolated was reverse transcribed. Sequencing was performed with immunoSEQ multiplex PCR; in TCRdb, only in-frame clones are kept and a portion is missing. The sample shows hundreds of thousands of clones, roughly a sixth of them seen only once. These data are taken from a study of beta chain features in type 1 diabetes.

The specimen was naive CD4+ T cells from blood. This chain uses TRBV30 with TRBJ2-7; possible D gene TRBD2, 5 bases. The receptor was derived from a man in his late teens or twenties in good health. This CDR3 is CAWSEEVEQYF. As DNA, the CDR3 is TGTGCCTGGAGTGAGGAGGTCGAGCAGTACTTC.